This T cell receptor (beta chain) was documented in a study of OX40 agonist ivuxolimab in advanced cancers. Regarding the study as a whole: The study found that CD8+ T cells averaged more expanded clones than CD4+.

J was trimmed by 4 bases and V by 0 bases; bases with no gene match: 4. CDR1 is SGHDT, CDR2 YYEEEE, per germline. This CDR3 is 15 amino acids long. Assay: immunoSEQ multiplex PCR; the TCRdb copy retains only in-frame clones and omits some. The sample contains under 110,000 clones, 90% of which appear only once. Details on this clone: Antigen specificity is unknown.

The TCR comes from an adult with an advanced solid tumor such as melanoma, head and neck, liver or kidney cancer. Sample: CD4+ or CD8+ T cells sorted from blood, taken in a trial of the OX40 agonist ivuxolimab. The chain recombines TRBV5-6 with TRBJ1-5; 7 nucleotides agree with TRBD1. CDR3 sequence (DNA): TGTGCCAGCAGCTTGGGAGACAGGGCGAATCAGCCCCAGCATTTT. Translated: CASSLGDRANQPQHF.